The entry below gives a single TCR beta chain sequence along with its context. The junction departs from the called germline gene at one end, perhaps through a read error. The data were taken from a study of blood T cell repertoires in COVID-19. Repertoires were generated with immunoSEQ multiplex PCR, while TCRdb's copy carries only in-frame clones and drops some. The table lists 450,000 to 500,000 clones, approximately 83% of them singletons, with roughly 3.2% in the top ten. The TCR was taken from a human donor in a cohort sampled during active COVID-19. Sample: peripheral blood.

The CDR3 loop reads CATSRDPTSGTYDEQFF. The CDR3 coding sequence is TGTGCCACCAGCAGAGACCCGACTAGCGGGACCTACGATGAGCAGTTCTTC. The chain has TRBV15 and TRBJ2-1; 11 positions match TRBD2. The CDR3 consists of 17 residues. Per the germline V gene, CDR1 is LNHNV and CDR2 is YYDKDF (reference sequence).